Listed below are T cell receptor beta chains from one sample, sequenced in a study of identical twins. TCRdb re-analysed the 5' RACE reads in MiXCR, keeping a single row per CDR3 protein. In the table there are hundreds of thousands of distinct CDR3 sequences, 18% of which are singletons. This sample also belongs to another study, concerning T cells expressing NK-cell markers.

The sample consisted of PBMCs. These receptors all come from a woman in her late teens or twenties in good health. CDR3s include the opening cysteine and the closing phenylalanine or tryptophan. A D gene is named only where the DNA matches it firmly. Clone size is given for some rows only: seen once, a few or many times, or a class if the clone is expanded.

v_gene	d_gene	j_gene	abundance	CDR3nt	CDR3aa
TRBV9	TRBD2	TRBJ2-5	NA	TGTGCCAGCAGCGACGGGGGGAGAGGAGAGACCCAGTACTTC	CASSDGGRGETQYF
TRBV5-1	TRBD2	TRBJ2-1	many	TGCGCCAGCAGCTTTGCACTAGCGGGCGGTGAGCAGTTCTTC	CASSFALAGGEQFF
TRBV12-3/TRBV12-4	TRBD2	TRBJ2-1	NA	TGTGCCAGCAGTTTTTCGTCTAGCGGGACCCAAAAACAGCCGTTCTTC	CASSFSSSGTQKQPFF
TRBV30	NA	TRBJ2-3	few	TGTGCCTGGAGTGGTGTTCTAGCGAGAGGGACGCAGTATTTT	CAWSGVLARGTQYF
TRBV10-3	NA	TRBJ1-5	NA	TGTGCCATCAGTGACCGGGACATCTATCAGCCCCAGCATTTT	CAISDRDIYQPQHF
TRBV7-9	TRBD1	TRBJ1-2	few	TGTGCCAGCAGCCTCCAAACAGGGGGCGGGTTTGGCTACACCTTC	CASSLQTGGGFGYTF
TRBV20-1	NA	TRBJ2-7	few	TGCAGTGCTGCAGGGTCCGAGCAGTACTTC	CSAAGSEQYF
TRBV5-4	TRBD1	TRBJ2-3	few	TGTGCCAGCAGCAATCCATCGGGACAGGGCACATATACGCAGTATTTT	CASSNPSGQGTYTQYF
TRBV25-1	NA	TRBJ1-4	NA	TGTGCCAGCAGTGAATGGGGCGAAAAACTGTTTTTT	CASSEWGEKLFF
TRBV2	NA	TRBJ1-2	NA	TGTGCCAGCTGGGATGGCTACACCTTC	CASWDGYTF
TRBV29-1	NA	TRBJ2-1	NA	TGCAGCGTTGATACGGGTGCAGGATACAATGAGCAGTTCTTC	CSVDTGAGYNEQFF
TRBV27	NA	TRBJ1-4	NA	TGTGCCAGCACATCCGGGATCATGTCGGAAAAACTGTTTTTT	CASTSGIMSEKLFF
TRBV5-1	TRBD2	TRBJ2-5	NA	TGCGCCAGCAGCACAGCTAGCGGGAGGGCCACAGAGACCCAGTACTTC	CASSTASGRATETQYF
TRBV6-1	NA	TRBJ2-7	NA	TGTGCCAGCAGACCTGGGACGGGAAGCTCCTACGAGCAGTACTTC	CASRPGTGSSYEQYF
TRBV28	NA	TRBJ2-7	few	TGTGCCAGCAGGGACTCCTCCCGTAGTCTCTACGAGCAGTACTTC	CASRDSSRSLYEQYF
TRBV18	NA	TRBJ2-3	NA	TGTGCCAGCTCACAGGGGGACGAGGATACGCAGTATTTT	CASSQGDEDTQYF
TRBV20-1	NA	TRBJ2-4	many	TGCAGTGCTAGAGTCGGGGCAGGGGCCAAAAACATTCAGTACTTC	CSARVGAGAKNIQYF